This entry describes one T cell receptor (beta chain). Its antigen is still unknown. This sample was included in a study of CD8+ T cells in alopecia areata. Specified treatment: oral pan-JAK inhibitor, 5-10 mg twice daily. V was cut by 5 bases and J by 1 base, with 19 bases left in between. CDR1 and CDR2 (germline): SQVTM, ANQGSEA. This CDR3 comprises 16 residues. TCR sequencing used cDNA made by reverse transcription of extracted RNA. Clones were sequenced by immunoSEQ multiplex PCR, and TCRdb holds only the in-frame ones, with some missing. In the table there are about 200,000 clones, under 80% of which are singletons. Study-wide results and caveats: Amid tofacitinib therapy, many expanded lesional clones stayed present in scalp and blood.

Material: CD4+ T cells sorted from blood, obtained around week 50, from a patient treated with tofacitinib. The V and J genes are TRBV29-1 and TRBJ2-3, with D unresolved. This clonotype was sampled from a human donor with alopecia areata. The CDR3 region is CSVQLDGLSGTDTQYF. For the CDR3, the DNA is TGCAGCGTTCAACTGGACGGTTTGTCCGGCACAGATACGCAGTATTTT.